This TCR beta chain emerged from a study of vaccination and CD4 T cells after COVID-19. The study sequenced cultured CD4+ T cell DNA using the Oncomine TCR Beta short-read assay. One entry per CDR3 protein, called by TCRdb with MiXCR from the PCR reads. Among about 14,000 distinct CDR3 sequences, roughly 61% were seen once, and the ten largest hold approximately 19%. Trimming cost V 4 bases and J 5 bases, with 11 bases left between them. Germline-derived CDR1 and CDR2 are ENHRY and SYGVKD. The CDR3 length is 13 residues. Treatment reported: approximately 9-day PBMC culture with coronavirus spike peptide pools or control peptides (ViraFEST assay). This clonotype was recorded a few times. Its antigen remains unknown.

The receptor comes from a human donor who had recovered from COVID-19. Input material: CD4+ T cells from blood, cultured in vitro. This chain joins TRBV10-3 and TRBJ2-5, with D maybe TRBD1 (6 bases). Here the CDR3 reads CAISVRGGETQYF. In DNA form, the CDR3 reads TGTGCCATCAGTGTCAGGGGTGGGGAGACCCAGTACTTC.